A single sample gave rise to the 22 T cell receptor beta chains below, sequenced in a study of blood T cell repertoires in COVID-19. TCRdb keeps only in-frame clones here, not all; method: immunoSEQ multiplex PCR. The table has 200,000 to 250,000 clones, roughly 85% seen once. Sequencing was carried out using PBMCs or T cells enriched from blood (not recorded which). The receptors shown here come from a man aged 30-40 years who had recovered from COVID-19.

The chain uses TRBV4-1 and TRBJ2-2; 7 bases align to TRBD2. After removal of 1 base from V and 4 bases from J, the junction contained 6 bases not matched to a gene. There are 16 residues in the CDR3. Germline-derived CDR1 and CDR2 are MGHRA and YSYEKL. The CDR3 loop is CASSQVPGGSTGELFF. The CDR3 DNA reads as TGCGCCAGCAGCCAAGTCCCCGGGGGGAGCACCGGGGAGCTGTTTTTT.

This clone was detected only a few times. The same CDR3 arises from other DNA sequences in this sample as well. This chain uses TRBV5-1 with TRBJ2-7; TRBD1 agrees at 9 bases. The germline CDR1 and CDR2 sequences are SGHRS and YFSETQ. This CDR3 has 14 amino acids. The junction had 4 bases not matched to a gene; V was cut back by 0 bases and J by 6 bases. The CDR3: CASSLGTGVGEQYF. The DNA for the CDR3 is TGCGCCAGCAGCTTGGGGACAGGGGTGGGCGAGCAGTACTTC.

The V call is TRBV5-6, the J call TRBJ1-5; 9 bases fit TRBD1. V lost 3 bases to trimming and J lost 6 bases; unmatched junction nucleotides: 13. Germline CDR1 is SGHDT and CDR2 is YYEEEE. The CDR3 is 17 amino acids. CDR3 DNA: TGTGCCAGCAGCTGGACAGGGGCCCTTGAGGCGTCTCAGCCCCAGCATTTT. Residues: CASSWTGALEASQPQHF. The full variable domain, with the rest looked up from reference TRBV5-6 and TRBJ1-5, is DAGVTQSPTHLIKTRGQQVTLRCSPKSGHDTVSWYQQALGQGPQFIFQYYEEEERQRGNFPDRFSGHQFPNYSSELNVNALLLGDSALYLCASSWTGALEASQPQHFGDGTRLSIL.

This chain joins TRBV28 and TRBJ1-2, with D possibly matching TRBD1 (5 bases). The CDR3 spans 12 residues. Trimming took off 3 bases at V and 7 bases at J, with 9 bases between the two ends. CDR1 is MDHEN, CDR2 SYDVKM, per germline. This CDR3 is CASSLGLGGYTF. In DNA, the CDR3 is TGTGCCAGCAGTTTGGGACTGGGTGGCTACACCTTC.

This chain connects TRBV7-2 to TRBJ1-1; no firm D call. The CDR3 runs 13 residues. The V and J ends lost 2 bases and 4 bases respectively, with 8 bases between them. The germline V gene encodes CDR1 SGHTA and CDR2 FQGNSA. CDR3 residues: CASSLLAVTEAFF. The DNA of the CDR3 is TGTGCCAGCAGCTTACTGGCGGTCACTGAAGCTTTCTTT. Full variable domain (missing parts from reference TRBV7-2 and TRBJ1-1): GAGVSQSPSNKVTEKGKDVELRCDPISGHTALYWYRQSLGQGLEFLIYFQGNSAPDKSGLPSDRFSAERTGGSVSTLTIQRTQQEDSAVYLCASSLLAVTEAFFGQGTRLTVV.

The chain is built from TRBV6-5 and TRBJ2-1; D may be TRBD1 (5 bases). V gave up 5 bases and J gave up 10 bases, with 18 bases separating them. The germline gives CDR1 MNHEY, CDR2 SVGAGI. The CDR3 totals 14 residues. Written as DNA, the CDR3 is TGTGCCAGCAGTCCCGACAGTTCCTTTGAGGAGCAGTTCTTC. Protein sequence: CASSPDSSFEEQFF.

The chain has TRBV6-5 and TRBJ1-2; TRBD1 matches 7 bases. Losses at the gene ends were 4 bases for V and 2 bases for J; bases not matched to a gene: 7. In germline, CDR1 is MNHEY, CDR2 SVGAGI. This CDR3 spans 15 amino acids. The CDR3 nucleotides are TGTGCCAGCAGTTCCCCCCGGGACAGCAACTATGGCTACACCTTC. This encodes CASSSPRDSNYGYTF.

The chain has TRBV5-1 and TRBJ2-2; 7 bases map to TRBD1. Germline values: CDR1 SGHRS, CDR2 YFSETQ. CDR3 size: 14 residues. Trimming at V came to 7 bases and at J to 3 bases, leaving 6 bases not matched to a gene. The CDR3 loop is CASQSTGDTGELFF. In DNA, the CDR3 is TGCGCCAGCCAATCTACAGGGGACACCGGGGAGCTGTTTTTT.

This sequence joins TRBV6-6 and TRBJ1-4; D gene uncertain. This CDR3 contains 18 residues. CDR1 and CDR2 (germline): MNHNY, SVGAGI (reference sequence). Trimming pared 6 bases from V and 0 bases from J, leaving 20 bases between. The CDR3, as DNA: TGTGCCAGCAGCCGATACAGTTATACTCAATCAACTAATGAAAAACTGTTTTTT. Translation gives CASSRYSYTQSTNEKLFF.

The chain links TRBV5-6 to TRBJ1-2, with D hard to call. The V end lost 4 bases, the J end lost 1 base, and 11 bases lay between the germline ends. There are 14 residues in the CDR3. Germline loops: CDR1 SGHDT, CDR2 YYEEEE. In DNA, the CDR3 is TGTGCCAGCAGCCCCCCCCGGAGTAACTATGGCTACACCTTC. Translating gives CASSPPRSNYGYTF.

The rearrangement links TRBV12-3 or TRBV12-4 to TRBJ1-5; D might be TRBD1 (5 bases). This CDR3 is built from 13 residues. V lost 6 bases to trimming and J lost 5 bases, with 11 bases between them. CDR3 loop: CASSLQEYQPQHF. CDR3 nucleotides: TGTGCCAGCAGCCTACAGGAATATCAGCCCCAGCATTTT.

V usage is TRBV5-4 and J usage is TRBJ2-7; D uncertain. Germline CDR1 and CDR2: SGHNT and YYREEE (reference sequence). The germline V and J ends were trimmed by 3 bases and 3 bases, with 4 bases remaining between them. This CDR3 comprises 11 residues. The CDR3 DNA sequence: TGTGCCAGCAGCTCCAACTACGAGCAGTACTTC. Its protein is CASSSNYEQYF. The whole variable domain, remainder taken from reference TRBV5-4 and TRBJ2-7, is ETGVTQSPTHLIKTRGQQVTLRCSSQSGHNTVSWYQQALGQGPQFIFQYYREEENGRGNFPPRFSGLQFPNYSSELNVNALELDDSALYLCASSSNYEQYFGPGTRLTVT.

V is TRBV7-9 and J is TRBJ1-2, with unresolved D. V was shortened by 2 bases and J by 2 bases, with 9 bases between the two germline ends. The CDR3 consists of 14 residues. CDR1 is SEHNR, CDR2 FQNEAQ, per germline (reference sequence). Here the CDR3 reads CASSLYPENYGYTF. The DNA for the CDR3 is TGTGCCAGCAGCTTATATCCCGAGAACTATGGCTACACCTTC. Full variable domain (outside the CDR3, taken from reference TRBV7-9 and TRBJ1-2): DTGVSQNPRHKITKRGQNVTFRCDPISEHNRLYWYRQTLGQGPEFLTYFQNEAQLEKSRLLSDRFSAERPKGSFSTLEIQRTEQGDSAMYLCASSLYPENYGYTFGSGTRLTVV.

The chain is built from TRBV4-2 and TRBJ2-5; TRBD2 agrees at 8 bases. This CDR3 has 18 amino acids. Looked up from germline, CDR1 is LGHNA and CDR2 is YNFKEQ. V lost 0 bases, J lost 4 bases, and 13 bases stayed unmatched. CDR3 DNA sequence: TGTGCCAGCAGCCAAGAAGGTTGGGCGGGGGGCCCCCCAGAGACCCAGTACTTC. This codes for CASSQEGWAGGPPETQYF.

The chain links TRBV2 to TRBJ2-2; 8 positions match TRBD1. The CDR3 runs to 14 residues. With V trimmed by 6 bases and J by 0 bases, 0 bases remained unmatched. Germline CDR1 SNHLY, CDR2 FYNNEI. The CDR3, as DNA: TGTGCCAGCAGGGGACAGGCGAACACCGGGGAGCTGTTTTTT. It yields the protein CASRGQANTGELFF.

The V call is TRBV11-3, the J call TRBJ2-5; no definite D call. The CDR3 has 13 amino acids. V dropped 1 base and J dropped 4 bases, with 7 bases sitting between them. In germline, CDR1 is SGHNT, CDR2 YENEEA. The DNA of the CDR3 is TGTGCCAGCAGCTTAGGGGCGCCAGAGACCCAGTACTTC. This codes for CASSLGAPETQYF. Combining the CDR3 with reference TRBV11-3 and TRBJ2-5 gives the whole variable domain EAGVVQSPRYKIIEKKQPVAFWCNPISGHNTLYWYLQNLGQGPELLIRYENEEAVDDSQLPKDRFSAERLKGVDSTLKIQPAELGDSAVYLCASSLGAPETQYFGPGTRLLVL.

The DNA of the CDR3 is TGTGCCAGCAGTGAAGGACGGGAGTACGGAGATACGCAGTATTTT. Encoded protein: CASSEGREYGDTQYF. The gene calls are TRBV6-1 and TRBJ2-3, with D tentatively TRBD2 (6 bases). The length of the CDR3 is 15 residues. Trimming removed 1 base at V and 5 bases at J, with 13 bases between. Germline V lookup: CDR1 MNHNS, CDR2 SASEGT.

The rearrangement uses TRBV11-2 and TRBJ2-3; 7 nucleotides align to TRBD2. The germline CDR1 and CDR2 sequences are SGHAT and FQNNGV. The CDR3 is made up of 16 amino acids. The ends lost 1 base at V and 2 bases at J; junction bases unmatched: 6. CDR3 protein: CASSLAPGTITDTQYF. Written as DNA, the CDR3 is TGTGCCAGCAGCTTAGCTCCCGGGACTATCACAGATACGCAGTATTTT.

V gene TRBV19 combines with J gene TRBJ1-1; possible D gene TRBD1, 6 bases. CDR1 and CDR2 (germline): LNHDA, SQIVND (reference sequence). Trimming took off 6 bases at V and 4 bases at J, with 15 bases between the two ends. The CDR3 spans 14 residues. The CDR3 DNA reads as TGTGCCAGTAGGGTGTGGGGGGGCGTCACTGAAGCTTTCTTT. Translating gives CASRVWGGVTEAFF.

The chain links TRBV5-1 to TRBJ1-1; 9 bases fit TRBD1. The germline CDR1 and CDR2 sequences are SGHRS and YFSETQ. The V segment lost 0 bases and the J segment 6 bases; nucleotides outside the gene matches: 6. The CDR3 runs 15 residues. The CDR3 coding sequence is TGCGCCAGCAGCTTGGCTCCGGGACAGGGTCCTGAAGCTTTCTTT. This gives the protein CASSLAPGQGPEAFF.

The CDR3 region is CASSLQVISGNTIYF. The CDR3 nucleotides read TGTGCCAGCAGTCTCCAGGTAATCTCTGGAAACACCATATATTTT. This chain links TRBV28 with TRBJ1-3; D unclear. The germline V gene has CDR1 MDHEN and CDR2 SYDVKM. Trimming pared 5 bases from V and 0 bases from J, leaving 11 bases between. The CDR3 extends over 15 amino acids.

V gene TRBV3-1 (or the pseudogene TRBV3-2) combines with J gene TRBJ2-7, with D uncertain. This CDR3 comprises 13 residues. Per the germline V gene, CDR1 is LGHDT and CDR2 is YNNKEL (reference sequence). Trimming removed 0 bases at V and 2 bases at J, with 5 bases between. CDR3 in DNA: TGTGCCAGCAGCCAAGACCCTACCTACGAGCAGTACTTC. Translating gives CASSQDPTYEQYF.